These T cell receptor beta chains were read from a single sample in a study of blood T cells in healthy people across ages. MiXCR was run by TCRdb on the 5' RACE reads, yielding one entry per CDR3 protein. The sample carries about 1 million distinct CDR3 sequences, more than 40% recorded once. The source material was blood. These receptor sequences come from a woman in her fifties or sixties in good health. Both conserved end residues are part of each CDR3. The size entry is marked missing in some rows and otherwise reads once, few, many or a size class.

TRBV7-6 NA CASSLVDGQDHEQYF
TRBV27 NA CASSRDRGFEQFF
TRBV2 NA CASSVVRSTGELFF
TRBV30 NA CAWSVSDEQFF
TRBV5-6 NA CASSFGREETQYF
TRBV11-3 NA CASSRGLADFYEQYF
TRBV4-1 few CASSQAASGSSGANVLTF
TRBV15 NA CATKTTGDQETQFF
TRBV20-1 NA CSARDPGTSGTNEQFF
TRBV12-3/TRBV12-4 NA CASSASGSAYNEQFF
TRBV12-3/TRBV12-4 NA CASKPRGPTYEQYF
TRBV20-1 NA CSARERVLGEQYF
TRBV7-9 few CASSFTPHQQYF
TRBV27 NA CASSITGTGYEQYF
TRBV4-2 NA CASSQGLKREAPYEQYF
TRBV19 NA CASSDRDTPRDEQYF
TRBV12-3/TRBV12-4 NA CASSLGEAKNIQYF
TRBV28 NA CASSADSGDGYTF
TRBV10-2 NA CASSEAGSNTEAFF
TRBV3-1 NA CASSHDNLGPEQFF
TRBV9 NA CASSVGLDYDEQYF
TRBV3-1 few CASSQDMGQVHQETQYF
TRBV28 few CASTGLAGVYQETQYF
TRBV27 NA CASSHHTGRAYEQYF